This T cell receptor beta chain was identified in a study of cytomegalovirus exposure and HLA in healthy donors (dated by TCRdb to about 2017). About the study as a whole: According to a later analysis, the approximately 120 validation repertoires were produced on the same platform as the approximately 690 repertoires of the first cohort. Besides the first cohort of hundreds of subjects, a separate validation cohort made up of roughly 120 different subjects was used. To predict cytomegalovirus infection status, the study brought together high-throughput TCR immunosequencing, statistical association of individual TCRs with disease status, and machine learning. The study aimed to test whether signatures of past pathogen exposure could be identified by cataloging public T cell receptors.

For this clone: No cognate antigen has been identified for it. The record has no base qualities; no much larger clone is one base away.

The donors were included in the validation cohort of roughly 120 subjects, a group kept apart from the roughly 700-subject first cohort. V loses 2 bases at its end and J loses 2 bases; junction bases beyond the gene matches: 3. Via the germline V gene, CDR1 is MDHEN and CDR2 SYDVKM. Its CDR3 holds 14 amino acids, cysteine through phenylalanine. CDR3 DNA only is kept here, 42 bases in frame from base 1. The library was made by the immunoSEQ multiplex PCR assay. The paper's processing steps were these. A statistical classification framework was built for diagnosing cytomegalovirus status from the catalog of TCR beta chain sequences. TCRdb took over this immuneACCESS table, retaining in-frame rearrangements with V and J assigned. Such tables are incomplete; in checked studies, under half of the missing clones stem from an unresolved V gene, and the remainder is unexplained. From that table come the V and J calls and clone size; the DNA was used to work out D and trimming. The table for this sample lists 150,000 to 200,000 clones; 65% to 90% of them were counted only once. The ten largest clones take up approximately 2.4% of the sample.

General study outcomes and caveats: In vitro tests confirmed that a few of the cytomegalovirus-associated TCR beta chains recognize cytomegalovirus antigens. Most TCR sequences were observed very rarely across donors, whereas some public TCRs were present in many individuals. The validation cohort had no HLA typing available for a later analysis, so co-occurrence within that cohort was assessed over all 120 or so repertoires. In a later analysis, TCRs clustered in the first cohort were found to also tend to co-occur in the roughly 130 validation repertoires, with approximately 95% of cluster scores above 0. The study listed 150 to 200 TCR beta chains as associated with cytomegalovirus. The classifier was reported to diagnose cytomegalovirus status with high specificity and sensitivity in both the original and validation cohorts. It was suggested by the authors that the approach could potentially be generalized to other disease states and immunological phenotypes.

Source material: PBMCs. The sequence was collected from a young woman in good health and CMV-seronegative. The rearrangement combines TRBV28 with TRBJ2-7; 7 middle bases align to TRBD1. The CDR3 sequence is CASSLPGTAYEQYF. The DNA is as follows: TGTGCCAGCAGTTTACCTGGGACAGCCTACGAGCAGTACTTC.